Below, 30 T cell receptor beta chains from the same sample are listed, as sequenced in a study of T cell repertoires in cytomegalovirus infection. Using its own MiXCR run on the reads, TCRdb lists one record per CDR3 protein. The data show a few hundred thousand distinct CDR3 sequences, 15% to 20% seen once. The sequenced material came from PBMCs. These receptors all stem from a human donor in good health (CMV status not recorded). Some clones in this sample may be carry-over from other donors' samples.

This clonotype was seen more than once but under ten times. The chain carries TRBV7-2 and TRBJ2-2; D is perhaps TRBD1 (6 bases). Per germline, CDR1 SGHTA and CDR2 FQGNSA. V lost 5 bases to trimming and J lost 5 bases, with 12 bases between them. This CDR3 has 14 residues. CDR3 in amino acids: CASSVYRDTGELFF. The CDR3, as DNA: TGTGCCAGCAGCGTATACAGGGATACCGGGGAGCTGTTTTTT.

The rearrangement uses TRBV20-1 and TRBJ1-2, with D unresolved. The germline gives CDR1 DFQATT, CDR2 SNEGSKA (reference sequence). The V and J ends lost 0 bases and 6 bases respectively, with 8 bases between them. This CDR3 region has 12 residues. The CDR3: CSARDLADGYTF. The CDR3 DNA is TGCAGTGCTAGAGATTTGGCGGATGGCTACACCTTC.

J is TRBJ1-4 and V is TRBV28, with a possible D match to TRBD1 (5 bases). The CDR3 is 16 amino acids. In germline, CDR1 is MDHEN, CDR2 SYDVKM. The V end lost 3 bases, the J end lost 3 bases, and 14 bases lay between the germline ends. The chain's CDR3 is CASSLAGGASNEKLFF. The DNA of the CDR3 is TGTGCCAGCAGTTTGGCAGGAGGGGCATCTAATGAAAAACTGTTTTTT.

This chain links TRBV20-1 with TRBJ1-4; D ambiguous. V was clipped by 3 bases and J by 4 bases, with 0 bases between them. The CDR3 has 10 amino acids. CDR1 and CDR2 (germline): DFQATT, SNEGSKA (reference sequence). The chain's CDR3 is CSASNEKLFF. CDR3 bases: TGCAGTGCTAGTAATGAAAAACTGTTTTTT.

The table lists this clonotype with many counts. The chain is built from TRBV11-3 and TRBJ2-1; D possibly uses TRBD1 or TRBD2 (6 bases each). The germline V gene encodes CDR1 SGHNT and CDR2 YENEEA. Between the trimmed V and J ends, which lost 2 bases and 7 bases, there was a span of 12 bases. This CDR3 contains 14 residues. The CDR3 protein is CASSLSWGANEQFF. The DNA for the CDR3 is TGTGCCAGCAGCTTAAGTTGGGGGGCGAATGAGCAGTTCTTC.

A few counts support this clonotype. The chain combines TRBV6-1 with TRBJ1-1, with a tentative D call TRBD1 (6 bases). Germline CDR1 reads MNHNS; CDR2 reads SASEGT. CDR3 length: 13 residues. V was clipped by 5 bases and J by 6 bases, with 13 bases between them. The CDR3, as DNA: TGTGCCAGCAGTTCCCCGGACAGACCTGAAGCTTTCTTT. Translating gives CASSSPDRPEAFF.

The sample holds many counts of this clonotype. This rearrangement joins TRBV7-2 to TRBJ1-2; TRBD1 might be the D (6 bases). This CDR3 region has 17 residues. Germline CDR1 SGHTA, CDR2 FQGNSA. Trimming shortened V by 2 bases and J by 4 bases, and 20 bases separated the two germline ends. The CDR3 protein is CASSLRISPDSSYGYTF. The CDR3 region has the DNA TGTGCCAGCAGCTTACGTATATCCCCGGACAGCTCCTATGGCTACACCTTC.

This clonotype showed up just a few times. CDR3 DNA sequence: TGTGCCAGCTCACCGGGCCTAGTAGACCAAGAGACCCAGTACTTC. It yields the protein CASSPGLVDQETQYF. The V and J genes are TRBV18 and TRBJ2-5; D is unresolved. The germline V gene has CDR1 KGHSH and CDR2 LQKENI. V was shortened by 3 bases and J by 0 bases, with 11 bases between the two germline ends. There are 15 residues in the CDR3.

The V gene is TRBV18, the J gene TRBJ2-1, with unresolved D. This CDR3 comprises 13 residues. In germline, CDR1 is KGHSH, CDR2 LQKENI. Trimming removed 1 base from V and 5 bases from J, with 6 bases in between. The CDR3 DNA reads TGTGCCAGCTCACCACGGCAGAACAATGAGCAGTTCTTC. Translation gives CASSPRQNNEQFF.

The chain employs TRBV20-1 and TRBJ2-7; D ambiguous. CDR3 length: 13 residues. The germline V and J ends were trimmed by 1 base and 5 bases, with 12 bases remaining between them. Germline loops: CDR1 DFQATT, CDR2 SNEGSKA (reference sequence). The CDR3 bases are TGCAGTGCTAGAGCATCTGCTAGTGACGAGCAGTACTTC. Translated, it gives CSARASASDEQYF.

The table lists this clonotype with a few counts. The chain carries TRBV15 and TRBJ2-3; no firm D call. The V end lost 2 bases, the J end lost 2 bases, and 5 bases lay between the germline ends. From germline, CDR1 is LNHNV and CDR2 YYDKDF (reference sequence). This CDR3 is 13 amino acids long. Written as DNA, the CDR3 is TGTGCCACCAGCAGACCCCCCACAGATACGCAGTATTTT. The encoded protein is CATSRPPTDTQYF.

This clonotype has at least ten counts. V is TRBV7-8 and J is TRBJ2-2, with D tentatively TRBD1 or TRBD2 (5 bases each). V lost 2 bases to trimming and J lost 0 bases, with 13 bases between them. CDR3 size: 17 residues. In germline, CDR1 is SGHVS, CDR2 FQNEAQ. The CDR3: CASSLSSGRSNTGELFF. CDR3 DNA sequence: TGTGCCAGCAGCTTATCATCGGGACGATCGAACACCGGGGAGCTGTTTTTT.

A few counts support this clonotype. V usage is TRBV10-3 and J usage is TRBJ2-5, with TRBD2 as a possible D gene (5 bases). The ends were cut back, 2 bases at V and 7 bases at J, with 8 bases in the middle. The CDR3 length is 12 residues. CDR1 and CDR2 from the germline V gene are ENHRY and SYGVKD. CDR3 protein: CAISETEGTQYF. CDR3 nucleotides: TGTGCCATCAGTGAGACTGAGGGGACCCAGTACTTC.

V and J are TRBV4-2 and TRBJ1-3; no definite D call. The CDR3 covers 15 residues. The germline CDR1 and CDR2 sequences are LGHNA and YNFKEQ. V lost 0 bases, J lost 1 base, and 7 bases lay in between. The CDR3 sequence is CASSQEQQSGNTIYF. The CDR3 bases are TGTGCCAGCAGCCAAGAACAGCAATCTGGAAACACCATATATTTT.

This clonotype was detected ten times or more. This chain joins TRBV2 and TRBJ1-2, with 10 bases matching TRBD1. Germline values: CDR1 SNHLY, CDR2 FYNNEI. The J segment lost 4 bases and the V segment lost 4 bases, leaving 3 bases of the junction unmatched. This CDR3 spans 14 amino acids. CDR3 in DNA: TGTGCCAGCAGTGGACAGGGGGCGCGCTATGGCTACACCTTC. This encodes CASSGQGARYGYTF. The complete variable domain, with remaining parts taken from reference TRBV2 and TRBJ1-2, reads EPEVTQTPSHQVTQMGQEVILRCVPISNHLYFYWYRQILGQKVEFLVSFYNNEISEKSEIFDDQFSVERPDGSNFTLKIRSTKLEDSAMYFCASSGQGARYGYTFGSGTRLTVV.

There are many counts of this clonotype. The chain carries TRBV5-1 and TRBJ2-1; D gene unclear. Per the germline V gene, CDR1 is SGHRS and CDR2 is YFSETQ. The CDR3 sequence is 16 residues long. Trimming left V 0 bases short and J 0 bases short, with 10 bases between. In DNA, the CDR3 is TGCGCCAGCAGCTTGGCCTCGGCATTCTCCTACAATGAGCAGTTCTTC. Residues: CASSLASAFSYNEQFF.

Ten or more counts support this clonotype. V gene TRBV27 combines with J gene TRBJ1-5, with no clear D. V lost 6 bases, J lost 7 bases, and 13 bases lay in between. CDR3 length equals 13 residues. Germline V lookup: CDR1 MNHEY, CDR2 SMNVEV (reference sequence). Written as DNA, the CDR3 is TGTGCCAGCAGCTTTGCGGCTAGCCAGCCCCAGCATTTT. This encodes CASSFAASQPQHF.

This chain uses TRBV3-1 with TRBJ2-1, with a possible D match to TRBD2 (6 bases). The V and J ends lost 2 bases and 9 bases respectively, with 26 bases between them. Per germline, CDR1 LGHDT and CDR2 YNNKEL (reference sequence). This CDR3 region has 18 residues. The CDR3 DNA reads TGTGCCAGCAGCCAATCCGGGGGAACCGGGATAGTTGCCGGTGAGCAGTTCTTC. Amino acids: CASSQSGGTGIVAGEQFF.

At least ten counts were recorded for this clonotype. This chain joins TRBV7-9 and TRBJ1-4, with D tentatively TRBD1 (5 bases). The V gene lost 5 bases and the J gene lost 8 bases, with 18 bases spanning the gap. CDR3 length equals 15 residues. Germline CDR1 is SEHNR and CDR2 is FQNEAQ (reference sequence). The CDR3 DNA sequence: TGTGCCAGCAGCCGAACATTTGGGACCGAAGAAAAACTGTTTTTT. Translated, it gives CASSRTFGTEEKLFF.

The rearrangement uses TRBV28 and TRBJ2-3; 11 bases are a match to TRBD2. The CDR3 loop spans 19 amino acids. Trimming took 7 bases from V and 2 from J; bases not matched to a gene: 17. Germline V CDR1 and CDR2: MDHEN, SYDVKM. The CDR3 DNA reads TGTGCCAGCAAGCCCTATCGCCTAGCGGGGGGTTCACCCACAGATACGCAGTATTTT. Amino acids: CASKPYRLAGGSPTDTQYF. The whole variable domain, remainder taken from reference TRBV28 and TRBJ2-3, is DVKVTQSSRYLVKRTGEKVFLECVQDMDHENMFWYRQDPGLGLRLIYFSYDVKMKEKGDIPEGYSVSREKKERFSLILESASTNQTSMYLCASKPYRLAGGSPTDTQYFGPGTRLTVL.

Many counts were recorded for this clonotype. The rearrangement uses TRBV7-2 and TRBJ1-2; no firm D call. This CDR3 has 17 amino acids. CDR1 and CDR2 from the germline V gene are SGHTA and FQGNSA. V gave up 5 bases and J gave up 0 bases, with 19 bases separating them. The CDR3 loop is CASSTQGGSIPNYGYTF. The CDR3 coding sequence is TGTGCCAGCAGCACCCAAGGAGGGAGCATTCCTAACTATGGCTACACCTTC.

This clonotype was detected a few times. The chain uses TRBV4-1 and TRBJ2-1; maybe TRBD2 (6 bases). The CDR3 has 15 residues. Trimming took off 4 bases at V and 5 bases at J, with 15 bases between the two ends. Germline assignment: CDR1 MGHRA and CDR2 YSYEKL. The CDR3 region has the DNA TGCGCCAGCAGCCGCGGGACGTCTATTAACAATGAGCAGTTCTTC. Protein: CASSRGTSINNEQFF.

This clonotype occurred many times. The chain combines TRBV19 with TRBJ1-2, with D uncertain. From germline, CDR1 is LNHDA and CDR2 SQIVND (reference sequence). Trimming pared 5 bases from V and 0 bases from J, leaving 16 bases between. There are 16 residues in the CDR3. The CDR3: CASSLFQAGANYGYTF. CDR3 DNA: TGTGCCAGTAGTTTGTTCCAGGCCGGGGCTAACTATGGCTACACCTTC.

This clonotype was detected ten times or more. The chain couples TRBV7-9 to TRBJ1-4; D is unresolved. The CDR3 length is 13 residues. In germline, CDR1 is SEHNR, CDR2 FQNEAQ (reference sequence). V shed 5 bases and J shed 8 bases, with 12 bases lying between them. The DNA of the CDR3 is TGTGCCAGCAGCAAGGACGGGCTGGAAAAACTGTTTTTT. Protein product: CASSKDGLEKLFF.

This clonotype has a count of ten or more. The gene calls are TRBV7-2 and TRBJ2-3; 9 positions agree with TRBD2. J was trimmed by 1 base and V by 6 bases; bases with no gene match: 2. Germline-derived CDR1 and CDR2 are SGHTA and FQGNSA. CDR3 length equals 14 residues. CDR3 DNA sequence: TGTGCCAGCAGAGGCGGGGGGGGCACAGATACGCAGTATTTT. Residues: CASRGGGGTDTQYF.

This clonotype appeared many times. The J gene is TRBJ1-2, the V gene TRBV7-2, with D tentatively TRBD1 (5 bases). This CDR3 comprises 11 residues. Between the trimmed V and J ends, which lost 10 bases and 5 bases, there was a span of 11 bases. CDR1 is SGHTA and CDR2 is FQGNSA in the germline V gene. CDR3: CATGYRYGYTF. The CDR3 bases are TGTGCCACAGGGTACCGGTATGGCTACACCTTC.

This clonotype was counted between two and nine times. The V and J genes are TRBV25-1 and TRBJ2-5; TRBD1 is a possible D gene (6 bases). The CDR3 spans 15 residues. Germline CDR1 is MGHDK and CDR2 is SYGVNS. Trimming cost V 2 bases and J 0 bases, with 10 bases left between them. The CDR3 region is CASSEPRTDQETQYF. As DNA, the CDR3 is TGTGCCAGCAGTGAACCTAGGACAGACCAAGAGACCCAGTACTTC.

This clonotype came up a few times. CDR3 DNA sequence: TGTGCCAGCAGTCGGGCCCACCGGGAAAAACTGTTTTTT. This sequence encodes CASSRAHREKLFF. J is TRBJ1-4 and V is TRBV12-3 or TRBV12-4; unclear D gene. Between the trimmed V and J ends, which lost 5 bases and 8 bases, there was a span of 12 bases. This CDR3 has 13 residues.

At least ten counts were recorded for this clonotype. The CDR3 DNA is TGTGCCAGCAGCCGGATCGGACTCAACTCCTACGAGCAGTACTTC. Translation: CASSRIGLNSYEQYF. The genes are TRBV28 and TRBJ2-7; tentative D call: TRBD2 (5 bases). Trimming left V 6 bases short and J 0 bases short, with 15 bases between. The CDR3 contains 15 residues. Germline lookup yields CDR1 MDHEN and CDR2 SYDVKM.

The chain has TRBV5-6 and TRBJ1-3, with D hard to call. The germline V gene has CDR1 SGHDT and CDR2 YYEEEE. Trimming pared 9 bases from V and 0 bases from J, leaving 19 bases between. This CDR3 is built from 16 residues. The CDR3 DNA reads TGTGCCAAGAAGCGCGAGGGTCAAAGCTCTGGAAACACCATATATTTT. Translation gives CAKKREGQSSGNTIYF.